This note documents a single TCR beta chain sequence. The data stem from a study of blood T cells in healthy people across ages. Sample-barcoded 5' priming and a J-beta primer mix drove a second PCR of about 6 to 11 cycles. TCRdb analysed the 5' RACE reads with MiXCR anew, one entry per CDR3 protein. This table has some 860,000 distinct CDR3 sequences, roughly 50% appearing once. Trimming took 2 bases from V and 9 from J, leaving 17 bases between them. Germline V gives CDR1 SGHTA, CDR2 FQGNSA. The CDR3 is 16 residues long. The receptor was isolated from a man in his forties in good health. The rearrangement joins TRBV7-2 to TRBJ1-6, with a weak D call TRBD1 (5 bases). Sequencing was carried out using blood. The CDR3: CASSLSSGQGRSPLHF. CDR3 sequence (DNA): TGTGCCAGCAGCTTATCGTCTGGACAAGGTCGTTCACCCCTCCACTTT. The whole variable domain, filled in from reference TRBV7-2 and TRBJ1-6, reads GAGVSQSPSNKVTEKGKDVELRCDPISGHTALYWYRQSLGQGLEFLIYFQGNSAPDKSGLPSDRFSAERTGGSVSTLTIQRTQQEDSAVYLCASSLSSGQGRSPLHFGNGTRLTVT.